A few counts support the clone carrying this T cell receptor beta chain. Its antigen is currently unknown. This sample was taken from a study of blood T cells in healthy people across ages. Notes on the study in general: Per million T cells, TCR beta diversity dropped roughly linearly as age increased.

J lost 10 bases, V lost 0 bases, and 15 bases had no gene match. Per the germline V gene, CDR1 is SGHRS and CDR2 is YFSETQ. This CDR3 comprises 17 residues. Alongside a J-beta primer mix, a sample-barcoded 5' primer served in a second PCR lasting roughly 6 to 12 cycles. Each cDNA molecule was tagged by a template-switch adaptor with 12 random nucleotides. TCRdb re-derived calls from the 5' RACE reads in MiXCR, one entry per CDR3 protein. The data show hundreds of thousands of distinct CDR3 sequences, over 20% seen once. Source material: blood. This sequence was found in a man in his 70s in good health. The chain combines TRBV5-1 with TRBJ2-1; 8 bases are shared with TRBD1. The CDR3 DNA reads TGCGCCAGCAGCTTGGCCCCCCCAGGGGGCGCGAGCGGAGAGCAGTTCTTC. Encoded protein: CASSLAPPGGASGEQFF.